The 12 T cell receptor beta chains below were found in one sample sequenced in a study of shared clonotypes between healthy human individuals. The repertoire was sequenced with immunoSEQ multiplex PCR; TCRdb's copy has only in-frame clones and lacks some. In the table there are around 510,000 clones, more than 95% of which are singletons. The sample consisted of naive CD4+ T cells sorted from blood. Subset: CD45RA+ positively selected. These receptors all come from a young woman in good health.

The gene calls are TRBV2 and TRBJ1-1; D is unresolved. Germline lookup yields CDR1 SNHLY and CDR2 FYNNEI. This CDR3 comprises 11 residues. V lost 10 bases, J lost 3 bases, and 9 bases lay in between. The CDR3 loop reads CATGVYTEAFF. CDR3 nucleotides: TGTGCCACCGGGGTCTACACTGAAGCTTTCTTT.

The V gene is TRBV7-9, the J gene TRBJ1-2; 8 nucleotides agree with TRBD1. This CDR3 spans 15 amino acids. Unmatched junction bases numbered 7, after V lost 5 bases and J lost 2 bases. Per the germline V gene, CDR1 is SEHNR and CDR2 is FQNEAQ (reference sequence). As DNA, the CDR3 is TGTGCCAGCAGCCCCCGGGACAGGAAAAACTATGGCTACACCTTC. It specifies CASSPRDRKNYGYTF.

This rearrangement joins TRBV7-9 to TRBJ1-5, with a possible D match to TRBD1 (6 bases). This CDR3 has 13 residues. Germline values: CDR1 SEHNR, CDR2 FQNEAQ (reference sequence). V lost 1 base, J lost 7 bases, and 8 bases lay in between. CDR3 nucleotide sequence: TGTGCCAGCAGCTTAGAGGGGGGACAGCCCCAGCATTTT. This translates into CASSLEGGQPQHF. Variable domain in full (rest from reference TRBV7-9 and TRBJ1-5): DTGVSQNPRHKITKRGQNVTFRCDPISEHNRLYWYRQTLGQGPEFLTYFQNEAQLEKSRLLSDRFSAERPKGSFSTLEIQRTEQGDSAMYLCASSLEGGQPQHFGDGTRLSIL.

V and J are TRBV14 and TRBJ2-3; the D is unclear. Trimming pared 2 bases from V and 0 bases from J, leaving 12 bases between. Germline V gives CDR1 SGHDN, CDR2 FVKESK. The CDR3 has 16 residues. The CDR3: CASSQRPGNSTDTQYF. The DNA of the CDR3 is TGTGCCAGCAGCCAACGGCCAGGCAATAGCACAGATACGCAGTATTTT.

V is TRBV4-2 and J is TRBJ2-5, with 8 bases identical to TRBD1. The J call is doubtful: the DNA matches TRBJ2-7 better. Germline CDR1 and CDR2: LGHNA and YNFKEQ. CDR3 length equals 16 residues. The CDR3 here is CASSQIYGTGSYEQYF. In DNA form, the CDR3 reads TGTGCCAGCAGCCAAATTTACGGGACAGGTTCCTACGAGCAGTACTTC.

The chain joins TRBV6-4 to TRBJ2-3; perhaps TRBD2 as D (6 bases). The CDR3 totals 15 residues. The V end lost 5 bases, the J end lost 1 base, and 13 bases lay between the germline ends. CDR1 is MRHNA and CDR2 is SNTAGT in the germline V gene. The CDR3 reads CASSTSGFGTDTQYF. CDR3 coding DNA: TGTGCCAGCAGTACGAGCGGGTTCGGCACAGATACGCAGTATTTT.

The chain couples TRBV10-3 to TRBJ2-4; 8 bases line up with TRBD1. The ends lost 6 bases at V and 6 bases at J; junction bases unmatched: 7. Germline assignment: CDR1 ENHRY and CDR2 SYGVKD. The CDR3 loop spans 14 amino acids. The CDR3 reads CAISSGQALNIQYF. The CDR3 nucleotides read TGTGCCATCAGCTCGGGACAGGCTCTAAACATTCAGTACTTC.

This chain joins TRBV30 and TRBJ1-6; D uncertain. The V gene's germline CDR1 is GTSNPN and CDR2 SVGIG (reference sequence). There are 12 residues in the CDR3. Trimming took off 0 bases at V and 10 bases at J, with 7 bases between the two ends. The CDR3 DNA follows: TGTGCCTGGAGTGTACGGAGGTCACCCCTCCACTTT. Residues: CAWSVRRSPLHF.

This sequence joins TRBV27 and TRBJ2-5; 10 bases fit TRBD1. Germline lookup yields CDR1 MNHEY and CDR2 SMNVEV (reference sequence). With 6 bases clipped from V and 5 bases from J, the junction kept 6 bases outside the gene matches. The CDR3 runs 14 residues. The CDR3 DNA reads as TGTGCCAGCAGACAGGACAGGGGGACGGAGACCCAGTACTTC. It is translated as CASRQDRGTETQYF.

The chain links TRBV7-3 to TRBJ2-3; TRBD2 is a possible D gene (6 bases). Trimming took off 4 bases at V and 0 bases at J, with 11 bases between the two ends. The CDR3 consists of 15 residues. Looked up from germline, CDR1 is SGHTA and CDR2 is FQGTGA. CDR3 bases: TGTGCCAGCAGCTCGGGACTTCCTAGCACAGATACGCAGTATTTT. Protein sequence: CASSSGLPSTDTQYF.

CDR3 bases: TGTGCCAGCAGCTTAGATGTGAACACTGAAGCTTTCTTT. This codes for CASSLDVNTEAFF. The chain carries TRBV11-3 and TRBJ1-1, with D unresolved. Germline V lookup: CDR1 SGHNT, CDR2 YENEEA. This CDR3 is built from 13 residues. V was trimmed by 0 bases and J by 0 bases, leaving 2 bases between them.

This clone was picked up one time. The chain couples TRBV9 to TRBJ2-5; 9 bases are a match to TRBD2. V was clipped by 0 bases and J by 0 bases; unmatched bases: 18. The CDR3 covers 21 residues. In germline, CDR1 is SGDLS, CDR2 YYNGEE. This CDR3 reads CASSVGLAAPRTITYQETQYF. The CDR3 DNA reads TGTGCCAGCAGCGTAGGACTAGCGGCCCCCAGGACCATAACGTACCAAGAGACCCAGTACTTC.